The rows below give T cell receptor beta chains drawn from one sample of a study of shared clonotypes between healthy human individuals. Produced via immunoSEQ multiplex PCR; TCRdb's table is partial and in-frame only. The sample records 470,000 or so clones, 60% to 80% being singletons. What was sequenced was PBMCs. These receptors originate from a woman aged 40 to 50 in good health. Some clones in this sample may be carry-over from other donors' samples. Each CDR3 is given with its conserved first and last residue. Fields, in order: CDR3 protein, CDR3 DNA, J gene, V gene, clone size, D gene. The D gene is left open where the match is weak. Rows give clone size only sometimes, using once, few, many, or a class for an expanded clone.

CASSLLRISSGANVLTF	TGTGCCAGCAGCTTATTACGGATAAGCTCTGGGGCCAACGTCCTGACTTTC	TRBJ2-6	TRBV13	NA	NA
CASSPPDGNSPLHF	TGTGCCAGCAGTCCTCCGGACGGGAATTCACCCCTCCACTTT	TRBJ1-6	TRBV28	NA	NA
CAISPGQGADTQYF	TGTGCCATCAGTCCGGGCCAAGGGGCAGATACGCAGTATTTT	TRBJ2-3	TRBV10-3	NA	NA
CASSYRSGGGYEQFF	TGTGCCAGCAGTTACCGGTCTGGTGGGGGCTATGAGCAGTTCTTC	TRBJ2-1	TRBV6-5	once	NA
CASSGGTDTQYF	TGTGCCAGCAGCGGGGGCACAGATACGCAGTATTTT	TRBJ2-3	TRBV28	NA	NA
CASSFSAGQANYGYTF	TGTGCCAGCAGCTTCAGCGCGGGACAGGCTAACTATGGCTACACCTTC	TRBJ1-2	TRBV7-9	NA	TRBD1
CASSVVGFSGNTGELFF	TGTGCCAGCAGCGTAGTAGGCTTTAGCGGGAACACCGGGGAGCTGTTTTTT	TRBJ2-2	TRBV9	NA	NA
CASSAQLAGGPDTQYF	TGTGCCAGCAGTGCCCAACTAGCGGGAGGGCCAGATACGCAGTATTTT	TRBJ2-3	TRBV25-1	NA	TRBD2
CASSTTSGREVEQFF	TGTGCCAGCAGCACCACTAGCGGGAGGGAGGTTGAGCAGTTCTTC	TRBJ2-1	TRBV7-3	many	TRBD2
CASSFRTGSNEKLFF	TGTGCCAGCAGCTTTCGGACAGGCTCTAATGAAAAACTGTTTTTT	TRBJ1-4	TRBV5-8	NA	TRBD1
CASSTRTSGRAGSYNEQFF	TGTGCCAGCAGTACCCGGACTAGCGGGAGGGCGGGCTCCTACAATGAGCAGTTCTTC	TRBJ2-1	TRBV27	NA	TRBD2
CASSLSENQPQHF	TGTGCCAGCAGCTTATCAGAAAATCAGCCCCAGCATTTT	TRBJ1-5	TRBV11-2	few	NA
CASSPGTGLYEQYF	TGTGCCAGCAGCCCCGGGACAGGTTTGTACGAGCAGTACTTC	TRBJ2-7	TRBV5-6	NA	TRBD1
CASSIGNGKNIQYF	TGTGCCAGTAGTATAGGAAACGGCAAAAACATTCAGTACTTC	TRBJ2-4	TRBV19	NA	NA
CASSLQGADYNEQFF	TGTGCCAGCAGTCTCCAGGGGGCGGACTACAATGAGCAGTTCTTC	TRBJ2-1	TRBV6-5	once	TRBD1
CASSWASGLNEQYF	TGCGCCAGCAGCTGGGCCAGCGGGTTAAACGAGCAGTACTTC	TRBJ2-7	TRBV5-1	NA	NA
CASSLAGDQPQHF	TGTGCCAGCAGCTTAGCGGGGGACCAGCCCCAGCATTTT	TRBJ1-5	TRBV7-9	NA	NA
CASKGTGGETQYF	TGTGCCAGCAAAGGGACAGGTGGAGAGACCCAGTACTTC	TRBJ2-5	TRBV21-1	NA	NA
CASNRGGGYGYTF	TGTGCCAGCAATAGGGGGGGCGGCTATGGCTACACCTTC	TRBJ1-2	TRBV6-1	many	NA
CASSLAPGATMNTEAFF	TGTGCCAGCAGCTTAGCGCCGGGGGCCACAATGAACACTGAAGCTTTCTTT	TRBJ1-1	TRBV7-2	NA	NA
CSVTWGVPEEAFF	TGCAGCGTCACCTGGGGGGTGCCGGAAGAAGCTTTCTTT	TRBJ1-1	TRBV29-1	NA	NA
CASPPIAKDSGLAGETQYF	TGTGCCAGCCCACCGATCGCGAAGGATTCGGGACTAGCGGGAGAGACCCAGTACTTC	TRBJ2-5	TRBV18	NA	TRBD2
CAWSVRGTGSLLLYGYTF	TGTGCCTGGAGTGTACGTGGGACAGGGTCCCTCTTACTCTATGGCTACACCTTC	TRBJ1-2	TRBV30	NA	TRBD1
CSALSGRVTDTQYF	TGCAGCGCCCTAAGCGGGAGGGTCACAGATACGCAGTATTTT	TRBJ2-3	TRBV29-1	NA	TRBD2
CASSPNGGFGNEQFF	TGTGCCAGCAGCCCTAACGGGGGGTTTGGGAATGAGCAGTTCTTC	TRBJ2-1	TRBV9	NA	TRBD2
CASSPYPTSGIVGGELFF	TGTGCCAGCAGCCCTTACCCAACTAGCGGGATCGTGGGCGGGGAGCTGTTTTTT	TRBJ2-2	TRBV7-3	few	TRBD2
CASSQEKGPYTGELFF	TGCGCCAGCAGCCAAGAAAAAGGTCCATACACCGGGGAGCTGTTTTTT	TRBJ2-2	TRBV4-3	NA	NA
CATRSGSGSTGELFF	TGTGCCACCAGATCGGGTAGCGGGAGTACCGGGGAGCTGTTTTTT	TRBJ2-2	TRBV7-2	NA	TRBD2
CAISDRTGVPFF	TGTGCCATCAGCGATAGGACAGGGGTACCGTTCTTC	TRBJ2-1	TRBV10-3	NA	TRBD1
CASSQEGGRGHAAYEQYF	TGTGCCAGCAGCCAAGAAGGGGGCCGTGGTCACGCGGCCTACGAGCAGTACTTC	TRBJ2-7	TRBV4-2	NA	TRBD1
CASSLQGATDEQYF	TGTGCCAGCAGTTTACAGGGGGCGACGGACGAGCAGTACTTC	TRBJ2-7	TRBV28	NA	TRBD1
CASSERTGWEQYF	TGTGCCAGCAGTGAAAGGACCGGCTGGGAGCAGTACTTC	TRBJ2-7	TRBV6-4	NA	NA
CASTRHKGEQYF	TGTGCCAGCACACGTCACAAGGGCGAGCAGTACTTC	TRBJ2-7	TRBV6-1	NA	NA
CATSGTYSNQPQHF	TGTGCCACCAGCGGTACATATAGCAATCAGCCCCAGCATTTT	TRBJ1-5	TRBV15	few	NA
CASKGSGNTIYF	TGTGCCAGCAAGGGCTCTGGAAACACCATATATTTT	TRBJ1-3	TRBV7-3	NA	NA
CASSLVGADTQYF	TGTGCCAGCAGCTTAGTGGGGGCAGATACGCAGTATTTT	TRBJ2-3	TRBV7-2	NA	NA
CASSDSRGRDTGELFF	TGTGCCAGCAGTGACTCAAGGGGTCGGGACACCGGGGAGCTGTTTTTT	TRBJ2-2	TRBV6-4	NA	NA
CASRGTLGDTGAFF	TGTGCCAGCAGGGGGACTCTAGGGGACACTGGAGCTTTCTTT	TRBJ1-1	TRBV25-1	NA	NA
CASRGQGISYEQYF	TGTGCCAGCAGGGGACAGGGAATCTCCTACGAGCAGTACTTC	TRBJ2-7	TRBV2	NA	TRBD1
CASSLTGGNNQPQHF	TGTGCCAGCAGCCTAACAGGGGGGAACAATCAGCCCCAGCATTTT	TRBJ1-5	TRBV28	NA	TRBD1
CPGRFNRKRKTYGYTF	TGTCCTGGGAGGTTCAATCGAAAGAGAAAGACCTATGGCTACACCTTC	TRBJ1-2	TRBV22-1	NA	NA
CASSPSGGTEAFF	TGTGCCAGCAGCCCCTCAGGGGGCACTGAAGCTTTCTTT	TRBJ1-1	TRBV11-2	NA	TRBD1
CASSNPQGPRSSYNEQFF	TGTGCCAGCAGCAACCCTCAGGGACCGCGGAGCTCCTACAATGAGCAGTTCTTC	TRBJ2-1	TRBV27	NA	NA
CASSSSGTLDEQFF	TGTGCCAGCAGCTCCTCCGGGACTTTAGATGAGCAGTTCTTC	TRBJ2-1	TRBV5-4	NA	NA
CASSLGGWRAEGPNTEAFF	TGTGCCAGCAGTTTAGGGGGCTGGCGGGCAGAGGGACCGAACACTGAAGCTTTCTTT	TRBJ1-1	TRBV28	few	NA
CASSLGGFANTGELFF	TGCGCCAGCAGCTTGGGCGGGTTCGCGAACACCGGGGAGCTGTTTTTT	TRBJ2-2	TRBV5-1	once	NA
CASSSTGANAGELFF	TGTGCCAGCAGTTCGACAGGGGCGAACGCCGGGGAGCTGTTTTTT	TRBJ2-2	TRBV28	NA	TRBD1
CASSSTRFSGGYNEQFF	TGTGCCAGCAGCTCTACCCGGTTTAGCGGGGGATACAATGAGCAGTTCTTC	TRBJ2-1	TRBV5-4	NA	TRBD2
CASSSTGMDTEAFF	TGTGCCAGTAGTTCGACAGGGATGGACACTGAAGCTTTCTTT	TRBJ1-1	TRBV19	NA	TRBD1
CASSVAPTSGRAGELFF	TGTGCCAGCAGCGTAGCTCCGACTAGCGGGAGGGCCGGGGAGCTGTTTTTT	TRBJ2-2	TRBV9	NA	TRBD2